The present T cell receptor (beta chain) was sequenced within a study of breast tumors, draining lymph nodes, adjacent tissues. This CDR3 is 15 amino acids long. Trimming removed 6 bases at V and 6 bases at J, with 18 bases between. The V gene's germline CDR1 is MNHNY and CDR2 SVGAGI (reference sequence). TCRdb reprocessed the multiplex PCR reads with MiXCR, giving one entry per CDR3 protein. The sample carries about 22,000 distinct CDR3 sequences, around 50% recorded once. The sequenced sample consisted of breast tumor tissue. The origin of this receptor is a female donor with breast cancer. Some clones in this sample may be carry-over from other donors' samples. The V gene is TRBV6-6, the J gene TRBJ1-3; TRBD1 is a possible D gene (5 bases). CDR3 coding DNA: TGTGCCAGCAGCGACTACGGGCAGGGCAAAAACACCATATATTTT. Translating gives CASSDYGQGKNTIYF.